The T cell receptor beta chain under discussion was sequenced for a study of T cells in Graves' hyperthyroidism and ophthalmopathy. Study in general: Initial diagnosis, before any treatment, was when peripheral blood was collected.

This clonotype was seen ten or more times. CDR3 length: 14 amino acids. Looked up from germline, CDR1 is MNHNS and CDR2 is SASEGT. The ends lost 1 base at V and 6 bases at J; junction bases unmatched: 4. What was amplified from RNA transcripts were TCR beta CDR3 regions. With the HTBI primer set, the TCR CDR3 went through a first round of RT-PCR. One entry per CDR3 protein results from TCRdb running MiXCR on the multiplex PCR reads. The sample holds roughly 520,000 distinct CDR3 sequences, around a quarter seen once. This TCR was sampled from a woman in her 30s with Graves' ophthalmopathy. V usage is TRBV6-1 and J usage is TRBJ2-7; 9 nucleotides match TRBD1. The material sequenced was blood. DNA for the CDR3: TGTGCCAGCAGTGAAGTACAGGGGGCGGTCGAGCAGTACTTC. Protein: CASSEVQGAVEQYF.